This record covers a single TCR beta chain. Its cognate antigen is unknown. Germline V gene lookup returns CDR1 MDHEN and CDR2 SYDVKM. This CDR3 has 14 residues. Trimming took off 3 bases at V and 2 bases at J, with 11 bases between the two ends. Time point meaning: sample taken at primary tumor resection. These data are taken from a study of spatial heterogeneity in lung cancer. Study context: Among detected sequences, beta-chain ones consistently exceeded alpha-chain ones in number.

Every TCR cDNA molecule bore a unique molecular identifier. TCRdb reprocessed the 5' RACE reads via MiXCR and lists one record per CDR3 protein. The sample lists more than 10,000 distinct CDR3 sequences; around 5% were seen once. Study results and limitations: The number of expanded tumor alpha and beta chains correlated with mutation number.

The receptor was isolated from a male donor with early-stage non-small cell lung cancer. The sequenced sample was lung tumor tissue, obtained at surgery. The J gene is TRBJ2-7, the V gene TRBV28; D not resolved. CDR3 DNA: TGTGCCAGCAGTTTCTCTGGGATCCCCTACGAGCAGTACTTC. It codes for CASSFSGIPYEQYF. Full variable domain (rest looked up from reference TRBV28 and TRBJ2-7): DVKVTQSSRYLVKRTGEKVFLECVQDMDHENMFWYRQDPGLGLRLIYFSYDVKMKEKGDIPEGYSVSREKKERFSLILESASTNQTSMYLCASSFSGIPYEQYFGPGTRLTVT.